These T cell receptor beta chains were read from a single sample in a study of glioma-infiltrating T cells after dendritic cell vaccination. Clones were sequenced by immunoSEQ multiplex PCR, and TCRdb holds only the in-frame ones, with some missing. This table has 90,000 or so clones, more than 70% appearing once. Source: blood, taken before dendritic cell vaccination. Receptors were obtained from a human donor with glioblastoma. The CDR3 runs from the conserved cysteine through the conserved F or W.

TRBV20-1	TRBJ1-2	CSAQGYLGYTF
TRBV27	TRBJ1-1	CASSLMGQGAVAFF
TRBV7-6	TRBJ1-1	CASSSRQGMNTEAFF
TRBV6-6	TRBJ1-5	CASEQGGSNQPQHF
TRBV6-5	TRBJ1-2	CASSSGHGGYTF
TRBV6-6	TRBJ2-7	CASRPPGDRVHEQYF
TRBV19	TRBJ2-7	CASSLRPGTLIPYEQYF
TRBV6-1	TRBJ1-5	CATRGSNQPQHF
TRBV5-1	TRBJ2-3	CASSFRQGTTDTQYF
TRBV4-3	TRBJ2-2	CASSQDRGPGELFF
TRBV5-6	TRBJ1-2	CASSLRDYGYTF
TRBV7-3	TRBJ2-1	CASSPAASYNEQFF
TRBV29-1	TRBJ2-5	CSVHTRLRETQYF
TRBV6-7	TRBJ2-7	CASSTHRGGYEQYF
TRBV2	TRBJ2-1	CASRLAGGLSYNEQFF
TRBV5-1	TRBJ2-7	CASSARDKSYEQYF
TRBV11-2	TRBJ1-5	CASSLGQGGNQPQHF